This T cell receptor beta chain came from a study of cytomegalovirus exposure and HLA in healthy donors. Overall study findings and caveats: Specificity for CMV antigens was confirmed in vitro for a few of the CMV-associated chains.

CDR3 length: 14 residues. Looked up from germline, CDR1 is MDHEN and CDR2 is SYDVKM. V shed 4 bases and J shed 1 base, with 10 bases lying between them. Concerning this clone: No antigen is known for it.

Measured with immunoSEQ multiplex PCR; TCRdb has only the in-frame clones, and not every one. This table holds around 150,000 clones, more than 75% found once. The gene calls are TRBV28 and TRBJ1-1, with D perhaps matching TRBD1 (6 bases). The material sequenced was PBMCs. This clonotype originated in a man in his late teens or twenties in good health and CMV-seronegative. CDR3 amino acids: CASSSRGQNTEAFF. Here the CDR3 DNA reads TGTGCCAGCAGTTCCAGGGGACAGAACACTGAAGCTTTCTTT.